The TCR beta chain described here comes from a study of blood T cell repertoires in COVID-19. Within 2 weeks of study entry, exposed participants had contacted a PCR-confirmed or clinician-diagnosed COVID-19 case. Profiling relied on immunoSEQ multiplex PCR, and the TCRdb table lists in-frame clones only, not all of them. The sample lists fewer than 250,000 clones; 90% were seen once. After removal of 4 bases from V and 0 bases from J, the junction contained 7 bases not matched to a gene. Germline CDR1 is SGHNT and CDR2 is YYREEE (reference sequence). The CDR3 has 16 residues. The chain combines TRBV5-4 with TRBJ2-3, with 8 bases fitting TRBD2. Sequencing was performed on PBMCs or T cells enriched from blood (not recorded which). This TCR came from a young man who had been exposed to COVID-19. The CDR3 DNA is TGTGCCAGCAGCGGCGGGGGGTTAACGAGCACAGATACGCAGTATTTT. This sequence encodes CASSGGGLTSTDTQYF.